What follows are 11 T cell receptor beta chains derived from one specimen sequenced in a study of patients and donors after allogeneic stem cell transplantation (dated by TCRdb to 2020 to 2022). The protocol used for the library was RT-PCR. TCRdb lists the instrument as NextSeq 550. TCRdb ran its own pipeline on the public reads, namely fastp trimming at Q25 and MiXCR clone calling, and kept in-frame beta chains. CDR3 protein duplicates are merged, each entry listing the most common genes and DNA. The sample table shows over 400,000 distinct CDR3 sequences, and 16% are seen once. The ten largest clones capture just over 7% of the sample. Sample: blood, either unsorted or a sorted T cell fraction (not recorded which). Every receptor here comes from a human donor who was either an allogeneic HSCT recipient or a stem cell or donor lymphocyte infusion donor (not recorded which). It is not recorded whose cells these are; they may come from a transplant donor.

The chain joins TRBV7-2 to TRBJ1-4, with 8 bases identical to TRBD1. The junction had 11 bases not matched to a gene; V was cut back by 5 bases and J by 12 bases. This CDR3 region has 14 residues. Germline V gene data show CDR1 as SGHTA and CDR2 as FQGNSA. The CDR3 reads CASSLGTGHWELFF. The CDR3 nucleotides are TGTGCCAGCAGCCTGGGGACAGGTCATTGGGAACTGTTTTTT.

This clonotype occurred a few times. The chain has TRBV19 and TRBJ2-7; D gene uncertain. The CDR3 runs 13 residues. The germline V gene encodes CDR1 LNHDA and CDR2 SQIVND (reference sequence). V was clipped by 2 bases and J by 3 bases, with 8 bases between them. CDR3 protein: CASSIRSNYEQYF. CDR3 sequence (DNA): TGTGCCAGTAGTATAAGGTCAAACTACGAGCAGTACTTC.

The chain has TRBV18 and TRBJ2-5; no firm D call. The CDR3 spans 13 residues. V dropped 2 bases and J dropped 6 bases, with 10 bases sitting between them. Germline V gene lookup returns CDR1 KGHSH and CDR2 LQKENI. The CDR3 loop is CASSPSSLKTQYF. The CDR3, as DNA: TGTGCCAGCTCACCAAGTTCGTTGAAGACCCAGTACTTC.

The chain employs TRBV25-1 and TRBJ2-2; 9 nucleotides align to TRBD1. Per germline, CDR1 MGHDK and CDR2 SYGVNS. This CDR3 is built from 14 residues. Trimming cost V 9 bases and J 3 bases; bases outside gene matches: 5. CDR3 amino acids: CASRRQGDTGELFF. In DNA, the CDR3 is TGTGCCAGTCGACGACAGGGGGACACCGGGGAGCTGTTTTTT.

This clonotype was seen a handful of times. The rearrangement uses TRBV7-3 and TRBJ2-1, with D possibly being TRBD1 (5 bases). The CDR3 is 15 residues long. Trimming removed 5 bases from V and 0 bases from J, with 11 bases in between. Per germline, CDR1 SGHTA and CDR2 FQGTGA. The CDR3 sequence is CASSADNPSYNEQFF. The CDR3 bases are TGTGCCAGCAGCGCGGACAACCCCTCCTACAATGAGCAGTTCTTC.

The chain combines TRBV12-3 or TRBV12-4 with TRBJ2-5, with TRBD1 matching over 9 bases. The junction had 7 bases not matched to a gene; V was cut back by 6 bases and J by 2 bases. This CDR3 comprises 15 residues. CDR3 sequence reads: CASSNTDRGQETQYF. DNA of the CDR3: TGTGCCAGCAGCAACACAGACAGGGGGCAAGAGACCCAGTACTTC.

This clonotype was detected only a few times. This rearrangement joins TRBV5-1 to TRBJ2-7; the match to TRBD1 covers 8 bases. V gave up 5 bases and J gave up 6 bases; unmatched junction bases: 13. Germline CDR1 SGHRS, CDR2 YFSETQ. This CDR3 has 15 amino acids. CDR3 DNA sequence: TGCGCCAGCAGATATCCGGGACAGGCCATGGGCGAGCAGTACTTC. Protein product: CASRYPGQAMGEQYF. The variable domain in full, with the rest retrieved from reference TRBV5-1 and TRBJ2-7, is KAGVTQTPRYLIKTRGQQVTLSCSPISGHRSVSWYQQTPGQGLQFLFEYFSETQRNKGNFPGRFSGRQFSNSRSEMNVSTLELGDSALYLCASRYPGQAMGEQYFGPGTRLTVT.

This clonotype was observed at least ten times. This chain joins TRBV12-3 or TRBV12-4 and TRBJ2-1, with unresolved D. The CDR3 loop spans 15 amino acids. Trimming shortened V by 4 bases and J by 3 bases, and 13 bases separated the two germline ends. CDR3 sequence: CASSSPGRNYNEQFF. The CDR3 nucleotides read TGTGCCAGCAGTTCCCCGGGTCGGAACTACAATGAGCAGTTCTTC.

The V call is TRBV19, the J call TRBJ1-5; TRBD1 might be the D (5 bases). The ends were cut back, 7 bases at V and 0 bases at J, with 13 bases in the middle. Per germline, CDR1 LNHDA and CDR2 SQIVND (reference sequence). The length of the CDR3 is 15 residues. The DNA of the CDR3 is TGTGCCAGTAATCAGGACAACCATAGCAATCAGCCCCAGCATTTT. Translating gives CASNQDNHSNQPQHF.

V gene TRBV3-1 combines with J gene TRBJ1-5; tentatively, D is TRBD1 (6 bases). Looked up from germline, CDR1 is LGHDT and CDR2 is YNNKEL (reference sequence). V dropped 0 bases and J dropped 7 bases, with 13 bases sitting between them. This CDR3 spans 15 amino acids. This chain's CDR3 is CASSQDGSRGQPQHF. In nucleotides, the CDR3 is TGTGCCAGCAGCCAAGATGGAAGCAGGGGCCAGCCCCAGCATTTT.

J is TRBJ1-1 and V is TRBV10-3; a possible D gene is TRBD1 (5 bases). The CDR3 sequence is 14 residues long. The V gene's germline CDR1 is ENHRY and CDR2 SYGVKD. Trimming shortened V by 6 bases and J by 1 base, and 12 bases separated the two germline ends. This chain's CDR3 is CAISGTPGNTEAFF. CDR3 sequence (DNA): TGTGCCATCAGCGGGACTCCAGGGAACACTGAAGCTTTCTTT.